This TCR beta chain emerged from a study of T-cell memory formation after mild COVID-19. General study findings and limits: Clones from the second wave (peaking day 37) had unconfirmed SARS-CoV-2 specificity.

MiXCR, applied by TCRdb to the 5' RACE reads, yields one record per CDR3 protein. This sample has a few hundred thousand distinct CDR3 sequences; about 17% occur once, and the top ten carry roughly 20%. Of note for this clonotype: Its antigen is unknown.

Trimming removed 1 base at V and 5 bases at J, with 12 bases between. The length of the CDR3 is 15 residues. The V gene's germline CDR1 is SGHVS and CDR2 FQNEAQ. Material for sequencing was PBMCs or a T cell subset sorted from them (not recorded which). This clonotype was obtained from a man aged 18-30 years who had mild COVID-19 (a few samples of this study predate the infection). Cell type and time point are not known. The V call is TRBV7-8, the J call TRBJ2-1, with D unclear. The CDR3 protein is CASSLVWARNNEQFF. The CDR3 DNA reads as TGTGCCAGCAGCTTAGTATGGGCCCGAAACAATGAGCAGTTCTTC.